The 18 T cell receptor beta chains presented below share a single source sample, sequenced in a study of T cell responses to AZD1222 COVID-19 vaccine. Measured with immunoSEQ multiplex PCR; TCRdb has only the in-frame clones, and not every one. The sample shows 150,000 or so clones, 89% of them seen only once. Sequenced material: peripheral blood, taken on day 0 of AZD1222 vaccination. These TCRs come from an adult in good health.

This clone was found once. At the DNA level, this CDR3 is encoded by other sequences in the same sample as well. V and J are TRBV6-5 and TRBJ1-4, with D unclear. Trimming removed 6 bases at V and 8 bases at J, with 7 bases between. This CDR3 has 11 residues. Germline V lookup: CDR1 MNHEY, CDR2 SVGAGI. The CDR3: CASSPGEKLFF. CDR3 coding DNA: TGTGCCAGCAGCCCCGGGGAAAAACTGTTTTTT.

This chain joins TRBV14 and TRBJ1-4, with D possibly TRBD1 on 5 matching bases. V lost 1 base to trimming and J lost 4 bases, with 16 bases between them. The CDR3 consists of 17 residues. Germline CDR1 reads SGHDN; CDR2 reads FVKESK. The CDR3 sequence: CASSQASSGTGNEKLFF. For the CDR3, the DNA is TGTGCCAGCAGCCAAGCCTCTTCCGGGACGGGTAATGAAAAACTGTTTTTT. Full variable domain (missing parts from reference TRBV14 and TRBJ1-4): EAGVTQFPSHSVIEKGQTVTLRCDPISGHDNLYWYRRVMGKEIKFLLHFVKESKQDESGMPNNRFLAERTGGTYSTLKVQPAELEDSGVYFCASSQASSGTGNEKLFFGSGTQLSVL.

The chain is built from TRBV11-2 and TRBJ1-2, with D possibly TRBD1 on 5 matching bases. The germline CDR1 and CDR2 sequences are SGHAT and FQNNGV. The germline V and J ends were trimmed by 3 bases and 7 bases, with 15 bases remaining between them. The CDR3 sequence is 14 residues long. The CDR3 loop is CASSLGLTVLGYTF. CDR3 bases: TGTGCCAGCAGCTTGGGACTGACAGTCCTTGGCTACACCTTC. Together with reference TRBV11-2 and TRBJ1-2, the CDR3 gives the full variable domain: EAGVAQSPRYKIIEKRQSVAFWCNPISGHATLYWYQQILGQGPKLLIQFQNNGVVDDSQLPKDRFSAERLKGVDSTLKIQPAKLEDSAVYLCASSLGLTVLGYTFGSGTRLTVV.

This rearrangement joins TRBV3-1 (or the pseudogene TRBV3-2) to TRBJ2-3; D gene ambiguous. V lost 1 base and J lost 2, with 7 bases in between. The germline gives CDR1 LGHDT, CDR2 YNNKEL (reference sequence). The CDR3 spans 14 residues. In nucleotides, the CDR3 is TGTGCCAGCAGCCAAGGAGTCAACACAGATACGCAGTATTTT. Encoded protein: CASSQGVNTDTQYF.

V gene TRBV7-2 combines with J gene TRBJ2-7; perhaps TRBD1 as D (6 bases). This CDR3 contains 15 residues. The germline V gene has CDR1 SGHTA and CDR2 FQGNSA. Trimming pared 2 bases from V and 4 bases from J, leaving 15 bases between. The CDR3 DNA sequence: TGTGCCAGCAGCTTACAGACAGGCCAGGGGTACGAGCAGTACTTC. Protein sequence: CASSLQTGQGYEQYF.

V usage is TRBV29-1 and J usage is TRBJ2-1; no clear D. Germline CDR1 reads SQVTM; CDR2 reads ANQGSEA. The germline V and J ends were trimmed by 4 bases and 3 bases, with 10 bases remaining between them. This CDR3 has 13 amino acids. This CDR3 is CSVGPEYYNEQFF. Written as DNA, the CDR3 is TGCAGCGTTGGTCCCGAGTACTACAATGAGCAGTTCTTC.

Points on this clone: At the DNA level, this CDR3 is encoded by other sequences in the same sample as well. V gene TRBV4-2 combines with J gene TRBJ1-1; no firm D call. Germline CDR1 LGHNA, CDR2 YNFKEQ. V gave up 1 base and J gave up 5 bases, with 8 bases separating them. The CDR3 spans 13 residues. CDR3 sequence (DNA): TGTGCCAGCAGCCAAGGCCGGAGGACTGAAGCTTTCTTT. Translated: CASSQGRRTEAFF.

The chain combines TRBV28 with TRBJ1-5; weak D call: TRBD1 (5 bases). Trimming shortened V by 7 bases and J by 10 bases, and 17 bases separated the two germline ends. The germline CDR1 and CDR2 sequences are MDHEN and SYDVKM. The CDR3 loop spans 13 amino acids. This CDR3 reads CASNKVQQGPQHF. The DNA for the CDR3 is TGTGCCAGCAACAAGGTCCAGCAGGGTCCCCAGCATTTT.

V usage is TRBV5-6 and J usage is TRBJ2-7, with D perhaps matching TRBD1 (6 bases). Trimming removed 5 bases from V and 6 bases from J, with 15 bases in between. The V gene's germline CDR1 is SGHDT and CDR2 YYEEEE. The CDR3 is made up of 13 amino acids. This CDR3 is CASRTGTIPEQYF. The CDR3 region has the DNA TGTGCCAGCAGAACCGGGACAATCCCCGAGCAGTACTTC.

This clone was found once. This chain connects TRBV4-1 to TRBJ1-2, with 8 bases aligning to TRBD1. Germline V lookup: CDR1 MGHRA, CDR2 YSYEKL. The CDR3 sequence is 18 residues long. V was clipped by 1 base and J by 2 bases; unmatched bases: 12. CDR3 coding DNA: TGCGCCAGCAGCCAAGGGAGACAGGGGCGATTACTAAACTATGGCTACACCTTC. Its translation: CASSQGRQGRLLNYGYTF.

This sequence joins TRBV7-2 and TRBJ2-7; 8 nucleotides line up with TRBD1. CDR3 length: 16 residues. The junction had 12 bases not matched to a gene; V was cut back by 5 bases and J by 3 bases. CDR1 is SGHTA, CDR2 FQGNSA, per germline. This chain's CDR3 is CASSQGASGVSYEQYF. Written as DNA, the CDR3 is TGTGCCAGCAGCCAGGGGGCGTCAGGGGTAAGCTACGAGCAGTACTTC.

V and J are TRBV4-1 and TRBJ1-2; D is undetermined. The CDR3 runs 17 residues. Germline CDR1 MGHRA, CDR2 YSYEKL. V dropped 0 bases and J dropped 4 bases, with 18 bases sitting between them. The CDR3 region has the DNA TGCGCCAGCAGCCAAGATTGGGGAAATGAGTACCTCTATGGCTACACCTTC. Its translation is CASSQDWGNEYLYGYTF.

With regard to this clone: In the same sample, other DNA sequences code for this CDR3. The V gene is TRBV18, the J gene TRBJ2-7; 13 nucleotides align to TRBD2. V was pared by 3 bases and J by 3 bases, with 2 bases of the junction left unmatched. Looked up from germline, CDR1 is KGHSH and CDR2 is LQKENI. CDR3 length equals 15 residues. CDR3 region: CASSPGLAGSYEQYF. CDR3 coding DNA: TGTGCCAGCTCACCGGGACTAGCGGGAAGCTACGAGCAGTACTTC.

V and J are TRBV25-1 and TRBJ2-7, with 9 nucleotides matching TRBD1. This CDR3 region has 14 residues. In germline, CDR1 is MGHDK, CDR2 SYGVNS. CDR3 sequence: CPAGRGTGYYEQYF. The CDR3 bases are TGTCCCGCAGGCCGCGGGACAGGGTACTACGAGCAGTACTTC.

The chain joins TRBV5-1 to TRBJ2-5; 8 bases map to TRBD1. CDR1 and CDR2 from the germline V gene are SGHRS and YFSETQ. J gave up 4 bases and V 3 bases, and 5 bases lay outside the gene matches. The length of the CDR3 is 14 residues. DNA for the CDR3: TGCGCCAGCAGCTCCGGGACAGGTGGAGAGACCCAGTACTTC. The encoded protein is CASSSGTGGETQYF.

The V and J genes are TRBV6-5 and TRBJ1-1; tentative D call: TRBD1 (6 bases). The V gene lost 6 bases and the J gene lost 7 bases, with 18 bases spanning the gap. The CDR3 length is 14 residues. CDR1 is MNHEY, CDR2 SVGAGI, per germline. The CDR3 region is CASRGAGTAFEAFF. DNA of the CDR3: TGTGCCAGCAGGGGGGCCGGGACGGCCTTTGAAGCTTTCTTT.

This chain uses TRBV9 with TRBJ2-1; the match to TRBD2 covers 7 bases. V dropped 0 bases and J dropped 4; count of bases not matched to a gene: 4. The CDR3 is 15 amino acids. CDR1 and CDR2 (germline): SGDLS, YYNGEE. CDR3 DNA: TGTGCCAGCAGCGTAGAGGGTAGCGGGTACAATGAGCAGTTCTTC. Its protein product is CASSVEGSGYNEQFF.

This clone has just a few counts. V usage is TRBV7-2 and J usage is TRBJ2-1, with 14 nucleotides matching TRBD2. V lost 5 bases, J lost 7 bases, and 4 bases stayed unmatched. Per the germline V gene, CDR1 is SGHTA and CDR2 is FQGNSA. There are 15 residues in the CDR3. The CDR3 coding sequence is TGTGCCAGCAGCCAGGGACTAGCGGGAGCTAATGAGCAGTTCTTC. Its protein product is CASSQGLAGANEQFF.